This T cell receptor (beta chain) was recovered during a study of blood T cell repertoires in COVID-19 (dated by TCRdb to 2018 to 2021). With regard to the full study: Collaborator samples came from the United States, Italy and Spain and covered acute and convalescent phases of COVID-19. The material from the prospective study consisted of cDNA or gDNA derived from T cells, B-cell-depleted T cells, or PBMCs. Subjects who had been exposed to COVID-19, were actively infected with it, or had recovered from it provided the deeply sampled blood TCRbeta repertoires that made up the dataset. A freely available public database, intended as a resource for researchers studying the immune response to SARS-CoV-2, is where the repertoires were released. The samples were drawn from the first 160 participants of the ongoing ImmuneRACE study and from 1,254 subjects provided by 6 global collaborators. The sample metadata nearly always contained a de-identified subject ID, COVID-19 status, age in years and sex. Where available, HLA class I and class II types were taken from metadata supplied by the sample provider and were not determined by assay-based typing. The study at large found these results: The quantity of clinical and demographic metadata differed by source and by participant and was supplied without curation.

The immunoSEQ Assay, a bias-controlled multiplex PCR, was used to amplify TCRbeta CDR3 regions from genomic DNA. In the authors' own workflow: The number of nucleated cells in each sample was estimated by amplification of reference gene primers within the assay. To quantify the absolute abundance of each unique TCRbeta CDR3 rearrangement, sequence reads were collapsed and filtered. For each sample, productive Simpson clonality was calculated as the square root of Simpson's diversity index over productive rearrangements. This is the immuneACCESS table as TCRdb keeps it, with only in-frame sequences that have V and J called. A part of the clones is gone; compared with another copy, unresolved V genes explain less than half, and the rest is unexplained. V and J calls and clone size are given by that table; D and trimming were obtained from the DNA. Counted in this sample were fewer than 400,000 clones; 85% of them appeared once. About 1.9% of the sample belongs to the ten largest clones.

In the prospective study, participants were 18 to 89 years old, resided in fewer than 25 geographic areas of the United States, and were enrolled through a virtual design. Cohort assignment in the prospective study relied on participant-reported clinical history from a screening survey and a study questionnaire. Exposed participants had been in contact with someone with a PCR-confirmed or clinician-diagnosed COVID-19 case within 2 weeks of study entry. In the prospective study, whole blood, serum and a nasopharyngeal or oropharyngeal swab were collected from each participant by mobile phlebotomists. Participants in the prospective study had the option to provide additional blood draws and questionnaires over a 2-month period. Before DNA extraction, prospective study blood samples were shipped either frozen or at room temperature. The CDR3 measures 14 amino acids from cysteine to phenylalanine. The kept DNA is CDR3 alone, 42 bases in frame from the first base. Here V drops 8 bases and J drops 5 bases, and the junction holds 6 bases not matched to any gene. As encoded in the germline V gene, CDR1 is ENHRY while CDR2 is SYGVKD.

Comments on this clone: Its specific antigen is unknown. Base qualities are not recorded, but no much larger clone differs from it by a single base.

Here the chain combines TRBV10-3 and TRBJ2-2; 9 middle bases align to TRBD1. The clonotype was recovered from a woman younger than 45 who had been exposed to COVID-19. Input material: PBMCs or T cells enriched from blood (not recorded which). Read as DNA, the sequence is TGTGCCATCGAGGGACAGGGAACTACCGGGGAGCTGTTTTTT. This sequence encodes CAIEGQGTTGELFF.